This T cell receptor (beta chain) was captured in a study of patients and donors after allogeneic stem cell transplantation. Trimming cost V 2 bases and J 4 bases; bases outside gene matches: 8. Germline V gene lookup returns CDR1 LGHDT and CDR2 YNNKEL (reference sequence). This CDR3 is 16 amino acids long. TCRdb processed the RT-PCR reads anew with MiXCR; each CDR3 protein has one entry. The table records approximately 410,000 distinct CDR3 sequences, around 16% of them present only once. This clonotype was seen more than once but under ten times. The source of this sequence is a human donor who was either an allogeneic HSCT recipient or a stem cell or donor lymphocyte infusion donor (not recorded which). It is not recorded whose cells these are; they may come from a transplant donor. Material: blood, either unsorted or a sorted T cell fraction (not recorded which). The chain employs TRBV3-1 and TRBJ1-3, with 7 bases fitting TRBD1. The DNA for the CDR3 is TGTGCCAGCAGCCAACCCAGGGGGACGAGAGGAAACACCATATATTTT. It translates to CASSQPRGTRGNTIYF. The full variable domain, rest sourced from reference TRBV3-1 and TRBJ1-3, is DTAVSQTPKYLVTQMGNDKSIKCEQNLGHDTMYWYKQDSKKFLKIMFSYNNKELIINETVPNRFSPKSPDKAHLNLHINSLELGDSAVYFCASSQPRGTRGNTIYFGEGSWLTVV.